This T cell receptor beta chain stems from a study of Ad26.COV2.S vaccination and SARS-CoV-2 variants. Study as a whole: Once, or twice with 56 days between doses, Ad26.COV2.S was given intramuscularly. Study findings and constraints: Recipients given vaccine exceeded placebo recipients in spike-specific TCR breadth. Comparable non-spike TCR breadth was observed in vaccine and placebo recipients.

Trimming removed 5 bases at V and 3 bases at J, with 22 bases between. CDR3 size: 18 residues. CDR1 MNHEY and CDR2 SVGEGT come from the germline V gene. Documented treatment: around 19 received Ad26.COV2.S at low or high dose, single or two shots; about five received placebo; per-sample allocation not given. Samples came from day 63 after the first vaccine or placebo injection. The vaccine delivered Wuhan-strain SARS-CoV-2 spike through an Ad26 vector. Details on this clone: What it binds is unknown.

The assay was immunoSEQ multiplex PCR, and TCRdb's table has in-frame clones only and misses some. The data show about 320,000 clones, about 90% seen once. J is TRBJ2-2 and V is TRBV6-2 or TRBV6-3, with D perhaps being TRBD1 or TRBD2 (6 bases each). This specimen was peripheral blood, taken in a trial of Ad26.COV2.S vaccine versus placebo. The source of this sequence is a person aged 18-65 years who received the Ad26.COV2.S COVID-19 vaccine or a placebo. CDR3 protein: CASSRGTANPLYTGELFF. In DNA, the CDR3 is TGTGCCAGCAGTAGGGGGACTGCGAACCCCCTATACACCGGGGAGCTGTTTTTT.